This TCR beta chain was profiled in a study of T cell responses to AZD1222 COVID-19 vaccine. Details on this clone: Its antigen is unknown.

Study observations and caveats: All repertoire sampling was performed exclusively after the peak T cell response. Vaccine-associated CD4 TCRs ranged over spike, dominating at 160-218 and 743-854. Baseline testing showed seropositivity in only a handful of AZD1222 recipients.

TCRdb keeps only in-frame clones here, not all; method: immunoSEQ multiplex PCR. The table includes approximately 60,000 clones, more than 70% detected once. CDR3 length: 12 residues. From germline, CDR1 is LNHDA and CDR2 SQIVND (reference sequence). Between the trimmed V and J ends, which lost 5 bases and 7 bases, there was a span of 9 bases. The chain carries TRBV19 and TRBJ1-5; perhaps TRBD1 as D (6 bases). This TCR came from an adult in good health. Sequenced here: peripheral blood, sampled on day 0 of MenACWY control vaccination. CDR3 coding DNA: TGTGCCAGTAGTGTCAGGGGACAGCCCCAGCATTTT. Protein: CASSVRGQPQHF.